The 14 T cell receptor beta chains reported below all come from one sample, sequenced in a study of cytomegalovirus exposure and HLA in healthy donors. Primers: 60 Vbeta forward and 13 Jbeta reverse. Libraries were prepared by immunoSEQ multiplex PCR; TCRdb keeps only in-frame clonotypes and omits some of them. The table includes tens of thousands of clones, roughly 78% detected once. Sequencing was done on a sample of PBMCs. The receptors here all came from a man aged 35-49 years in good health and CMV-seronegative.

The rearrangement uses TRBV6-1 and TRBJ1-1; D is unresolved. This CDR3 region has 15 residues. Germline CDR1 and CDR2: MNHNS and SASEGT. The germline V and J ends were trimmed by 3 bases and 1 base, with 12 bases remaining between them. The CDR3 bases are TGTGCCAGCAGTGACCCCACCCCGGGGAACACTGAAGCTTTCTTT. Its translation: CASSDPTPGNTEAFF.

This chain links TRBV5-4 with TRBJ1-2, with 12 bases aligning to TRBD1. The CDR3 covers 15 residues. The V gene end was trimmed by 4 bases and the J gene end by 7 bases; junction bases not matched to a gene: 8. Germline CDR1 is SGHNT and CDR2 is YYREEE (reference sequence). The CDR3 reads CASSPGTGGAFGYTF. The CDR3, as DNA: TGTGCCAGCAGCCCCGGGACAGGGGGCGCGTTTGGCTACACCTTC.

V gene TRBV7-8 combines with J gene TRBJ1-6, with 10 bases identical to TRBD1. The J segment lost 6 bases and the V segment lost 5 bases, leaving 4 bases of the junction unmatched. This CDR3 has 15 amino acids. CDR1 is SGHVS, CDR2 FQNEAQ, per germline. CDR3 sequence: CASSLDRGLNSPLHF. The CDR3 nucleotides read TGTGCCAGCAGCCTCGACAGGGGGCTTAATTCACCCCTCCACTTT. Drawing the rest from reference TRBV7-8 and TRBJ1-6, the complete variable domain is GAGVSQSPRYKVAKRGQDVALRCDPISGHVSLFWYQQALGQGPEFLTYFQNEAQLDKSGLPSDRFFAERPEGSVSTLKIQRTQQEDSAVYLCASSLDRGLNSPLHFGNGTRLTVT.

The CDR3 region has the DNA TGTGCCAGCAGCTTAGGGAAGATTTCAGGGGGCTGGGAGACCCAGTACTTC. Translating gives CASSLGKISGGWETQYF. V gene TRBV11-3 combines with J gene TRBJ2-5, with TRBD1 matching over 8 bases. The ends lost 1 base at V and 5 bases at J; junction bases unmatched: 12. CDR3 size: 17 residues. Looked up from germline, CDR1 is SGHNT and CDR2 is YENEEA.

Worth noting for this clone: At one of its ends the junction is not consistent with the germline gene, which may arise from a read error. The CDR3 sequence: CAGSPRLAGDTDTQYF. CDR3 DNA sequence: TGTGCCGGCAGCCCCCGACTAGCGGGGGACACAGATACGCAGTATTTT. The V and J genes are TRBV5-4 and TRBJ2-3; 12 positions match TRBD2. This CDR3 has 16 residues. Germline V gives CDR1 SGHNT, CDR2 YYREEE (reference sequence).

The chain couples TRBV19 to TRBJ2-5, with 7 bases fitting TRBD1. Unmatched junction bases numbered 7, after V lost 7 bases and J lost 5 bases. CDR1 and CDR2 (germline): LNHDA, SQIVND (reference sequence). This CDR3 has 13 residues. The CDR3 sequence: CASTGQARETQYF. CDR3 bases: TGTGCCAGTACCGGACAGGCGAGGGAGACCCAGTACTTC.

The chain couples TRBV6-5 to TRBJ1-1, with TRBD1 identical over 8 bases. This CDR3 has 14 amino acids. With V trimmed by 5 bases and J by 4 bases, 6 bases remained unmatched. Germline-derived CDR1 and CDR2 are MNHEY and SVGAGI. The CDR3 DNA follows: TGTGCCAGCAGTCTACAGGGGGTTGGCACTGAAGCTTTCTTT. The encoded protein is CASSLQGVGTEAFF.

This clone was counted once. In DNA, the CDR3 is TGTGCCAGCAGCTTAACAGGGGTAGGCCAGCCCCAGCATTTT. It specifies CASSLTGVGQPQHF. The gene calls are TRBV7-2 and TRBJ1-5, with TRBD1 matching over 7 bases. V lost 2 bases and J lost 7; bases outside the gene matches: 5. The germline gives CDR1 SGHTA, CDR2 FQGNSA. CDR3 length: 14 amino acids.

The J gene is TRBJ1-6, the V gene TRBV5-1; D is undetermined. V lost 9 bases and J lost 5, with 15 bases in between. Germline V CDR1 and CDR2: SGHRS, YFSETQ. The CDR3 contains 14 residues. In nucleotides, the CDR3 is TGCGCCACCCAATTGACACCGGATAATTCACCCCTCCACTTT. Its translation is CATQLTPDNSPLHF. Complete variable domain (other parts from reference TRBV5-1 and TRBJ1-6): KAGVTQTPRYLIKTRGQQVTLSCSPISGHRSVSWYQQTPGQGLQFLFEYFSETQRNKGNFPGRFSGRQFSNSRSEMNVSTLELGDSALYLCATQLTPDNSPLHFGNGTRLTVT.

This clone was picked up one time. The chain links TRBV6-5 to TRBJ2-1, with 9 bases lining up with TRBD1. The CDR3 is 15 residues long. The V gene's germline CDR1 is MNHEY and CDR2 SVGAGI. With 5 bases clipped from V and 0 bases from J, the junction kept 2 bases outside the gene matches. The CDR3 loop is CASSPTGGSYNEQFF. CDR3 in DNA: TGTGCCAGCAGTCCGACAGGGGGCTCCTACAATGAGCAGTTCTTC.

This CDR3 is CASSPLTSGGRNEQFF. In DNA form, the CDR3 reads TGTGCCAGCAGCCCCCTGACTAGCGGGGGGAGGAATGAGCAGTTCTTC. The rearrangement links TRBV14 to TRBJ2-1; 13 bases map to TRBD2. The CDR3 contains 16 residues. V was pared by 4 bases and J by 7 bases, with 7 bases of the junction left unmatched. Germline assignment: CDR1 SGHDN and CDR2 FVKESK.

The chain couples TRBV9 to TRBJ1-3; a weak D match, TRBD1 (6 bases). V lost 3 bases, J lost 2 bases, and 21 bases lay in between. The CDR3 spans 18 residues. The germline CDR1 and CDR2 sequences are SGDLS and YYNGEE. This chain's CDR3 is CASSADDAGGVTGNTIYF. In DNA form, the CDR3 reads TGTGCCAGCAGCGCAGATGACGCGGGGGGCGTCACTGGAAACACCATATATTTT.

The rearrangement links TRBV6-1 to TRBJ1-5; perhaps TRBD1 as D (6 bases). CDR3 length: 13 residues. V shed 4 bases and J shed 7 bases, with 11 bases lying between them. From germline, CDR1 is MNHNS and CDR2 SASEGT. CDR3 region: CASSGSGDQPQHF. In DNA form, the CDR3 reads TGTGCCAGCAGTGGGTCAGGGGACCAGCCCCAGCATTTT.

The V call is TRBV6-1, the J call TRBJ1-4; D uncertain. Trimming stripped 3 bases from V and 10 bases from J, with 12 bases between. The CDR3 contains 13 residues. Germline V gene lookup returns CDR1 MNHNS and CDR2 SASEGT. The CDR3 sequence is CASSDHQTGKLFF. The CDR3 DNA is TGTGCCAGCAGTGATCATCAGACGGGAAAACTGTTTTTT.